The T cell receptor (beta chain) under discussion was sequenced for a study of blood T cell repertoires in COVID-19 (TCRdb year 2020). Study-wide context: The collaborator samples originated in the United States, Italy and Spain and spanned the acute and convalescent phases of COVID-19. The samples were drawn from the first 160 participants of the ongoing ImmuneRACE study and from 1,254 subjects provided by 6 global collaborators. The prospective study material was composed of cDNA or gDNA derived from T cells, B-cell-depleted T cells, or PBMCs. A freely available public database, intended as a resource for researchers studying the immune response to SARS-CoV-2, is where the repertoires were released. Nearly every sample came with metadata listing a de-identified subject ID, COVID-19 status, age in years and sex. Where available, HLA class I and class II types were taken from metadata supplied by the sample provider and were not determined by assay-based typing. Subjects who had been exposed to COVID-19, were actively infected with it, or had recovered from it provided the deeply sampled blood TCRbeta repertoires that made up the dataset. Results the study describes overall, beyond this receptor: The quantity of clinical and demographic metadata differed by source and by participant and was supplied without curation.

Each collaborating institution followed its own protocols to collect whole blood in K2EDTA tubes. For TCRbeta analysis, collaborators shipped samples as frozen whole blood, isolated PBMCs, or DNA extracted from either of those sample types. V ends up 4 bases short and J 3 bases short, with an unmatched junction base count of 2. Inclusive of the bounding cysteine and phenylalanine, the CDR3 is 14 residues long. CDR3 DNA is the only sequence kept; it has 42 bases, read in frame from the first base. From a lookup of the germline V gene, CDR1 and CDR2 are SGHRS and YFSETQ. The immunoSEQ Assay, a bias-controlled multiplex PCR, was used to amplify TCRbeta CDR3 regions from genomic DNA. The authors' pipeline ran thus. The number of nucleated cells in each sample was estimated from the amplification of reference gene primers within the assay. To quantify the absolute abundance of each unique TCRbeta CDR3 rearrangement, sequence reads were collapsed and filtered. For each sample, productive Simpson clonality was calculated by taking the square root of Simpson's diversity index across productive rearrangements. TCRdb's version of the immuneACCESS table is confined to in-frame rearrangements and falls short of the full clone set. An unresolved V gene accounts for under half of the shortfall where checked; the remainder is of unknown origin. D and trimming were read from the DNA, whereas the V and J calls and clone size are those reported in that table. The sample records under 250,000 clones, 80% to 90% of which are singletons. More than 6.5% of the sample comes from the top ten.

A word on this clone: Its antigen remains undetermined. Base qualities are not recorded, but no much larger clone differs from it by a single base.

This clonotype was sampled from a man between 35 and 55 years old with active or convalescent COVID-19. This receptor chain uses TRBV5-1 and TRBJ2-7, with 12 bases matching TRBD2. The sample consisted of peripheral blood. The sequenced DNA: TGCGCCAGCAGCATGACTAGCGGGAGCTACGAGCAGTACTTC. Translation gives CASSMTSGSYEQYF.